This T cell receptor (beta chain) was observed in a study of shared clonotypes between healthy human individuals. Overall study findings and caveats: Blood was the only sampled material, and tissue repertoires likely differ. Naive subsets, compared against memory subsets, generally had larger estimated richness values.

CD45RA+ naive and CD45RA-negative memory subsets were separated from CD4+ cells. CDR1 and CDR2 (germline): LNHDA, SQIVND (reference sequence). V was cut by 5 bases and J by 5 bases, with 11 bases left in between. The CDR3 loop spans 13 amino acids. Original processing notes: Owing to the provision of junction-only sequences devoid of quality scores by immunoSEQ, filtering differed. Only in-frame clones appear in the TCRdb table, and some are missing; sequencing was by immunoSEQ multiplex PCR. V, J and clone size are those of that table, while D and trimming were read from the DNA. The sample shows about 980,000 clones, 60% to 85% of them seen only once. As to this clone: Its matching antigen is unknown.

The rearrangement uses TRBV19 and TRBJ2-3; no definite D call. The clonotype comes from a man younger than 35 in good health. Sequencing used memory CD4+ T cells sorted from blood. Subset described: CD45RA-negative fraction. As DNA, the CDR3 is TGTGCCAGTAGTTTACTCTCCATAGATACGCAGTATTTT. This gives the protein CASSLLSIDTQYF.